The source of this T cell receptor (beta chain) is a study of blood T cell repertoires in COVID-19. There are 16 residues in the CDR3. Per germline, CDR1 SGHTA and CDR2 FQGTGA. V was trimmed by 0 bases and J by 1 base, leaving 12 bases between them. Original handling: Reference gene primer amplification yielded estimated nucleated cell counts. Clones were sequenced by immunoSEQ multiplex PCR, and TCRdb holds only the in-frame ones, with some missing. V and J calls and clone size are as listed in that table; D and trimming were resolved from the DNA. The repertoire holds hundreds of thousands of clones, with roughly 90% as singletons.

The J gene is TRBJ1-2, the V gene TRBV7-3; weak D call: TRBD1 (5 bases). The TCR originated in a man in his sixties with COVID-19, enrolled during active disease. The sample consisted of peripheral blood. The CDR3 nucleotides are TGTGCCAGCAGCTTAACGGCGGGACCCCTTAACTATGGCTACACCTTC. It specifies CASSLTAGPLNYGYTF.